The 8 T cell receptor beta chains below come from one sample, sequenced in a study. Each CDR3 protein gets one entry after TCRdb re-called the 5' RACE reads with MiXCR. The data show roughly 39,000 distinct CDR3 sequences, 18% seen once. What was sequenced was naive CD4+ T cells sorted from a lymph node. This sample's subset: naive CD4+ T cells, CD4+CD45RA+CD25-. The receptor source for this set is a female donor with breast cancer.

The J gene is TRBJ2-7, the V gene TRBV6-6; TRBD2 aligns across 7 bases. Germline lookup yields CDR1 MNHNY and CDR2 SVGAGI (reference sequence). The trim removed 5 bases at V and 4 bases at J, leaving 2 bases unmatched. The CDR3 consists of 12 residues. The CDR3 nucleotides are TGTGCCAGCAGTGCGGGAGTGTACGAGCAGTACTTC. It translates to CASSAGVYEQYF.

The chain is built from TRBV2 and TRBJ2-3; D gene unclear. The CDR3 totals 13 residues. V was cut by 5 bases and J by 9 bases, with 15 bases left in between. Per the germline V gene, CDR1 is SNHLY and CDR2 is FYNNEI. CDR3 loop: CASSLTQYETQYF. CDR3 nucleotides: TGTGCCAGCAGTCTGACTCAATACGAGACGCAGTATTTT. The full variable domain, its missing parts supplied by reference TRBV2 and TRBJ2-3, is EPEVTQTPSHQVTQMGQEVILRCVPISNHLYFYWYRQILGQKVEFLVSFYNNEISEKSEIFDDQFSVERPDGSNFTLKIRSTKLEDSAMYFCASSLTQYETQYFGPGTRLTVL.

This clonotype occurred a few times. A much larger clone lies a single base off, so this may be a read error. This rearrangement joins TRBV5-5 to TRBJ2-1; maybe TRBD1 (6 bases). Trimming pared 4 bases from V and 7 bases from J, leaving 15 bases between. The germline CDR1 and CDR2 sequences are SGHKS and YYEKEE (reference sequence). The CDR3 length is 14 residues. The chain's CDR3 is CASSVGPGQNEQFF. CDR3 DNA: TGTGCCAGCAGCGTCGGTCCCGGACAGAATGAGCAGTTCTTC. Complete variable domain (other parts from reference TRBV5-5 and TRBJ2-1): DAGVTQSPTHLIKTRGQQVTLRCSPISGHKSVSWYQQVLGQGPQFIFQYYEKEERGRGNFPDRFSARQFPNYSSELNVNALLLGDSALYLCASSVGPGQNEQFFGPGTRLTVL.

CDR3 in amino acids: CASKTGHQNTEAFF. The DNA of the CDR3 is TGTGCCAGCAAAACGGGACACCAGAACACTGAAGCTTTCTTT. The chain recombines TRBV7-2 with TRBJ1-1, with a tentative D call TRBD1 (6 bases). The CDR3 is 14 amino acids. Trimming removed 7 bases at V and 1 base at J, with 13 bases between. Germline V gene lookup returns CDR1 SGHTA and CDR2 FQGNSA. Together with reference TRBV7-2 and TRBJ1-1, the CDR3 gives the full variable domain: GAGVSQSPSNKVTEKGKDVELRCDPISGHTALYWYRQSLGQGLEFLIYFQGNSAPDKSGLPSDRFSAERTGGSVSTLTIQRTQQEDSAVYLCASKTGHQNTEAFFGQGTRLTVV.

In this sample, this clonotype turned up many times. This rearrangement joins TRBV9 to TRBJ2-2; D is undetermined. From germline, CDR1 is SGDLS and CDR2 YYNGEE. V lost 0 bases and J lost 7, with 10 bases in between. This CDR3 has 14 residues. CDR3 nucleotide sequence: TGTGCCAGCAGCGTAGTTCTGTCGGGCGGGGAGCTGTTTTTT. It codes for CASSVVLSGGELFF.

The CDR3 here is CASSSRTGRRDTEAFF. The CDR3 DNA reads TGTGCCAGCAGCTCCAGGACAGGGCGGAGGGACACTGAAGCTTTCTTT. The chain employs TRBV5-6 and TRBJ1-1; 8 bases line up with TRBD1. The CDR3 runs to 16 residues. Germline V CDR1 and CDR2: SGHDT, YYEEEE. After removal of 3 bases from V and 3 bases from J, the junction contained 10 bases not matched to a gene.

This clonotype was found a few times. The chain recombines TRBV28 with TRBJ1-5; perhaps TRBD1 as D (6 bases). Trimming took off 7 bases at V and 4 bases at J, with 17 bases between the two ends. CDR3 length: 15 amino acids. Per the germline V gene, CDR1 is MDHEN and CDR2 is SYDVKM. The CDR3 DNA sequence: TGTGCCAGCACCCTATTAGGACAGTCTAATCAGCCCCAGCATTTT. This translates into CASTLLGQSNQPQHF. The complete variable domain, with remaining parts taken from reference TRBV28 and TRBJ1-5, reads DVKVTQSSRYLVKRTGEKVFLECVQDMDHENMFWYRQDPGLGLRLIYFSYDVKMKEKGDIPEGYSVSREKKERFSLILESASTNQTSMYLCASTLLGQSNQPQHFGDGTRLSIL.

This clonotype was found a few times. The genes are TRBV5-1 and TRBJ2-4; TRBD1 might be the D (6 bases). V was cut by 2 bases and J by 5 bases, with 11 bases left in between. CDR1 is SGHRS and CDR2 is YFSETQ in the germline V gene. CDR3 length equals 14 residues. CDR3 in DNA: TGCGCCAGCAGCTTAACGACAGGCCAAAACATTCAGTACTTC. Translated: CASSLTTGQNIQYF.